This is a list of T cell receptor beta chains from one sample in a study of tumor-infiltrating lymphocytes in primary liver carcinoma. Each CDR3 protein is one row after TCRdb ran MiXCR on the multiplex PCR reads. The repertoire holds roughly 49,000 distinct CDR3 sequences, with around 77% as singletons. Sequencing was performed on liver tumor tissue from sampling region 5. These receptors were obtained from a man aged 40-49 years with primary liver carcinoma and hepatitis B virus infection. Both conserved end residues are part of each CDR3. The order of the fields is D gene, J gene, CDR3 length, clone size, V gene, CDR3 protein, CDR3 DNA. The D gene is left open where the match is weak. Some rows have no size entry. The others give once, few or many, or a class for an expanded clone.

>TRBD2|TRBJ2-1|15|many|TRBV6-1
CASSLSGRSFHEQFF
TGTGCCAGCAGCCTAAGCGGGAGAAGCTTTCATGAGCAGTTCTTC
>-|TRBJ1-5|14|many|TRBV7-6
CASSPGTLNQPQHF
TGTGCCAGCAGCCCCGGGACTCTCAATCAGCCCCAGCATTTT
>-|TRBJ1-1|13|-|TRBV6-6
CASGTGGTTEAFF
TGTGCCAGTGGCACGGGGGGGACTACTGAAGCTTTCTTT
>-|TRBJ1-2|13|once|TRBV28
CARTLIVSYGYTF
TGTGCCAGAACTTTAATAGTCAGCTATGGCTACACCTTC
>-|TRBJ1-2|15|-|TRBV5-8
CVSGPGQNGVYGYTF
TGTGTCAGCGGCCCGGGACAAAACGGCGTCTATGGCTACACCTTC
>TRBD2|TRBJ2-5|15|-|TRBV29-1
CSVSLLTGRGGTRYF
TGCAGCGTTTCCTTACTAACGGGAAGGGGAGGGACCCGGTACTTC
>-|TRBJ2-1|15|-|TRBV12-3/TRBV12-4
CASRESGQPYNEQFF
TGTGCCAGCAGGGAGTCAGGACAGCCATACAATGAGCAGTTCTTC
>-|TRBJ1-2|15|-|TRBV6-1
CGNSEIRDGDYGYTF
TGTGGCAACAGTGAAATAAGGGATGGGGACTATGGCTACACCTTC
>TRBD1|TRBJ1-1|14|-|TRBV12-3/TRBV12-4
CASTVGYGDSEAFF
TGTGCCAGCACCGTCGGTTACGGGGACAGTGAAGCTTTCTTT
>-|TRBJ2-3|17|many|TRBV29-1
CSVRTTFRWEETDTQYF
TGCAGCGTCCGAACCACCTTTAGGTGGGAGGAAACAGATACGCAGTATTTT
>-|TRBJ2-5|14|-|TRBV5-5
CASTCGGRGETQYF
TGTGCCAGCACCTGTGGGGGGCGCGGGGAGACCCAGTACTTC
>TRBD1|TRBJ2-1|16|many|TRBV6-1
CASSENPGTGYNEQFF
TGTGCCAGCAGTGAAAACCCCGGGACAGGCTACAATGAGCAGTTCTTC
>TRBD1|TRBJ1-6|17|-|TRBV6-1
CASSEPPGTGRNSPLHF
TGTGCCAGCAGTGAACCACCGGGGACAGGGCGGAATTCACCCCTCCACTTT
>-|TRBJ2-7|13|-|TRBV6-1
CASSDGNRAEQYF
TGTGCCAGCAGTGACGGGAACAGGGCTGAGCAGTACTTC
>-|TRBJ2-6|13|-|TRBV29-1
CSVAESGANVLTF
TGCAGTGTTGCTGAGTCTGGGGCCAACGTCCTGACTTTC
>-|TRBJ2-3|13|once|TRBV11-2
CAGSSITADTQYF
TGTGCCGGCAGCTCCATCACGGCGGATACGCAGTATTTT
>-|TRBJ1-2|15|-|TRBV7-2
CASSLVTGPSHGYTF
TGTGCCAGCAGCTTAGTAACCGGACCGAGCCATGGCTACACCTTC
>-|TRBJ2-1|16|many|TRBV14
CASSPRTVLGYNEQFF
TGTGCCAGCAGCCCTAGGACAGTGTTGGGGTACAATGAGCAGTTCTTC
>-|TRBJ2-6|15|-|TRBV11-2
CATQRPHSGTNILTF
TGTGCCACCCAGCGGCCGCACTCTGGGACCAACATCCTGACTTTC
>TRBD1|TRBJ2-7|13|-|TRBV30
CAWSIRQGYEQYF
TGTGCCTGGAGTATCAGACAGGGATATGAGCAGTACTTC
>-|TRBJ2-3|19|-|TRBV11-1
CASSSGGSSDGARTDTLYF
TGTGCCAGCAGCTCTGGGGGAAGTTCTGATGGAGCCCGCACAGATACGCTGTATTTT
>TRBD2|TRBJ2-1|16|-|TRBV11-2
CTSSLGNSGVGDKQFF
TGTACCAGCAGCTTAGGGAATAGCGGGGTTGGCGACAAGCAGTTCTTC
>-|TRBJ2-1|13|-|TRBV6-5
CANSYTVLNEQFF
TGTGCCAATAGTTACACCGTATTAAATGAGCAGTTCTTC